This T cell receptor (beta chain) was found in a study of blood T cell repertoires in COVID-19. Study-wide background: Samples taken during acute and convalescent COVID-19 were collected in the United States, Italy and Spain. PBMCs, B-cell-depleted T cells, or T cells provided the cDNA or gDNA that made up the material.

Germline V gives CDR1 SGDLS, CDR2 YYNGEE. This CDR3 contains 12 residues. V lost 4 bases, J lost 8 bases, and 12 bases lay in between. Original processing methods: The assay estimated nucleated cells by amplifying reference gene primers. The repertoire was sequenced with immunoSEQ multiplex PCR; TCRdb's copy has only in-frame clones and lacks some. That table gives V, J and clone size, and the DNA gave D and trimming. The sample shows approximately 100,000 clones, 92% of them seen only once. V and J are TRBV9 and TRBJ1-2; possibly TRBD1 for D (5 bases). This clonotype originated in a man aged 45-60 years with active COVID-19. Sequenced material: peripheral blood. The CDR3 nucleotides read TGTGCCAGCAGCTTGGGCGGGGGAGGCTACACCTTC. Translation gives CASSLGGGGYTF.